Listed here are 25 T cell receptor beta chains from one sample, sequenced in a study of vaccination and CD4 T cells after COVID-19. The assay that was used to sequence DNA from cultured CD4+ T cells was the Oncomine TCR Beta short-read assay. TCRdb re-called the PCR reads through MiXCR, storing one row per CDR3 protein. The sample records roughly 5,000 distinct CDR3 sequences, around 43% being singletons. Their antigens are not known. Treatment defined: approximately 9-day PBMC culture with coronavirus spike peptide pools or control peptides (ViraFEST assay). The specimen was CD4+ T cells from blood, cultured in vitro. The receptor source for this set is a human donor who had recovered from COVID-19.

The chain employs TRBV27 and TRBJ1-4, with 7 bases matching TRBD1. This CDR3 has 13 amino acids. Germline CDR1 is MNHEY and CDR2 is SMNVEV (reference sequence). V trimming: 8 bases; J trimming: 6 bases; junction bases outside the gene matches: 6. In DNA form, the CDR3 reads TGTGCCAGCGGGGACAGCGGTGATGAAAAACTGTTTTTT. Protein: CASGDSGDEKLFF.

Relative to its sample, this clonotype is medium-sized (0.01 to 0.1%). In nucleotides, the CDR3 is TGTGCCAGCAGCCCTATGTGGAGCGGGATCACCAAGGATCATCAAGAGACCCAGTACTTC. Protein sequence: CASSPMWSGITKDHQETQYF. This rearrangement joins TRBV4-2 to TRBJ2-5; TRBD2 matches 7 bases. Per germline, CDR1 LGHNA and CDR2 YNFKEQ. After removal of 4 bases from V and 2 bases from J, the junction contained 22 bases not matched to a gene. The length of the CDR3 is 20 residues.

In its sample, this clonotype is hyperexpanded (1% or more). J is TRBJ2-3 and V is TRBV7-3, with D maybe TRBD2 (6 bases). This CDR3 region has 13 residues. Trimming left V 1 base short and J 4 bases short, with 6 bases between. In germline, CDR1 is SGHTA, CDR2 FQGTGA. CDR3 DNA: TGTGCCAGCAGCTTAAGCGGGGCAGATACGCAGTATTTT. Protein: CASSLSGADTQYF.

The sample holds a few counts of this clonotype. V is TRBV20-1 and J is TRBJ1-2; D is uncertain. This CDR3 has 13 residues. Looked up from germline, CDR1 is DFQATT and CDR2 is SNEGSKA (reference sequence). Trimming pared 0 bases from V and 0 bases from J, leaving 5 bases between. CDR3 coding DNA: TGCAGTGCTAGAGACCAGACTAACTATGGCTACACCTTC. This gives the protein CSARDQTNYGYTF.

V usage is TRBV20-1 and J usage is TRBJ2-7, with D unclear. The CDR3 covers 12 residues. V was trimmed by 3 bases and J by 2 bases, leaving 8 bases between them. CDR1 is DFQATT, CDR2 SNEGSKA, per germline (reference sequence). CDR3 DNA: TGCAGTGCTAGGCGCTCCGCCTACGAGCAGTACTTC. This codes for CSARRSAYEQYF.

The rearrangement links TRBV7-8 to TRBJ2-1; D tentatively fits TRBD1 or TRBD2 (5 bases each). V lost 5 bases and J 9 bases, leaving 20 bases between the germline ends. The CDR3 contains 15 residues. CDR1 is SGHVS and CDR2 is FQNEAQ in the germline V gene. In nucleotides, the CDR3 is TGTGCCAGCAGCCCCCCGGGACCTACTCGGGGTGAGCAGTTCTTC. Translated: CASSPPGPTRGEQFF.

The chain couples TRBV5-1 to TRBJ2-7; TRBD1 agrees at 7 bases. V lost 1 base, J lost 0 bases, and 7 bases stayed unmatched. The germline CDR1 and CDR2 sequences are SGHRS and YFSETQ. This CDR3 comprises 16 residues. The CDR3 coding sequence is TGCGCCAGCAGCTTGTTCCCGGGACAGCACTCCTACGAGCAGTACTTC. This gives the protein CASSLFPGQHSYEQYF.

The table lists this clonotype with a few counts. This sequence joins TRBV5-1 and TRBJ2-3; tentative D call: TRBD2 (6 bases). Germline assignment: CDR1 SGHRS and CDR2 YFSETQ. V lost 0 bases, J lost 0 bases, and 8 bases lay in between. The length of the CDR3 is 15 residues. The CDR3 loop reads CASSLGGVSTDTQYF. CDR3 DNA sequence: TGCGCCAGCAGCTTGGGCGGGGTTAGCACAGATACGCAGTATTTT.

CDR3 coding DNA: TGTGCCAGCAGATTGGGAATCGGGTCAGCCAAAAACATTCAGTACTTC. Its translation is CASRLGIGSAKNIQYF. This rearrangement joins TRBV2 to TRBJ2-4; D gene ambiguous. With 6 bases removed from V and 0 bases from J, the gap between germline ends came to 15 bases. This CDR3 contains 16 residues. The germline V gene encodes CDR1 SNHLY and CDR2 FYNNEI.

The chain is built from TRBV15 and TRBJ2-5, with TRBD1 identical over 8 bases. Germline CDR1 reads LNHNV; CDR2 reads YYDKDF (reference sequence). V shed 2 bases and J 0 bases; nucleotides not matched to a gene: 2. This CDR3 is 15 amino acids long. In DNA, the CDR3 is TGTGCCACCAGCAGAAGGACAGGGAACCAAGAGACCCAGTACTTC. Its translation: CATSRRTGNQETQYF.

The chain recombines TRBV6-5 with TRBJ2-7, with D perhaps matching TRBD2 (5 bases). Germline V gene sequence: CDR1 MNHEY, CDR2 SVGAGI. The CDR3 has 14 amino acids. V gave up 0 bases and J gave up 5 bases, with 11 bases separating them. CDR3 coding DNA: TGTGCCAGCAGTTACTCGAGTGAGGAGGACGAGCAGTACTTC. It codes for CASSYSSEEDEQYF.

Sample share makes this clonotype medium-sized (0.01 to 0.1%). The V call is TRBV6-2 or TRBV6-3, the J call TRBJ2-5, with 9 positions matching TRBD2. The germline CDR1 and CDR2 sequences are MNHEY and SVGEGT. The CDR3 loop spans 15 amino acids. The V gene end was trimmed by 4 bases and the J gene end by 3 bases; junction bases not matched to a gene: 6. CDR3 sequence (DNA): TGTGCCAGCAGTTTAGCGGGAGAGGGTGAAGAGACCCAGTACTTC. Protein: CASSLAGEGEETQYF.

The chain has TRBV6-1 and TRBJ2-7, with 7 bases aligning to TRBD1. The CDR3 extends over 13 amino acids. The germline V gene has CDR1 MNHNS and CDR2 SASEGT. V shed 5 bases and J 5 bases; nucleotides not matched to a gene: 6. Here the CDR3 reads CASSPDRDHEQYF. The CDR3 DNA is TGTGCCAGCAGTCCCGACAGGGACCACGAGCAGTACTTC.

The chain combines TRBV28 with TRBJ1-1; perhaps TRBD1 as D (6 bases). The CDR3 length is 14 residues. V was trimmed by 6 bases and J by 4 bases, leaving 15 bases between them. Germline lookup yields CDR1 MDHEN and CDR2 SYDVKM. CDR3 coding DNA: TGTGCCAGCAGCCACAGGGTGAGGGGCACTGAAGCTTTCTTT. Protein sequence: CASSHRVRGTEAFF.

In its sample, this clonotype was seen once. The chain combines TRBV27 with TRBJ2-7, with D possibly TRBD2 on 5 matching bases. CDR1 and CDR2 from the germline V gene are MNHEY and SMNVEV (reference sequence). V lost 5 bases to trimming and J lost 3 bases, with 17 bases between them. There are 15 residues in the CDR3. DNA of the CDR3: TGTGCCAGCAGTGGGCGGGCTCCTTCGTTCTACGAGCAGTACTTC. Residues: CASSGRAPSFYEQYF.

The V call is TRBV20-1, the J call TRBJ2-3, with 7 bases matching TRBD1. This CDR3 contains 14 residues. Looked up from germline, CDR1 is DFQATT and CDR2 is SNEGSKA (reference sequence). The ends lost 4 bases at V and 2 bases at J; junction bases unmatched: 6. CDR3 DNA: TGCAGTGCTACGAGACAGGGAAACACAGATACGCAGTATTTT. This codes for CSATRQGNTDTQYF.

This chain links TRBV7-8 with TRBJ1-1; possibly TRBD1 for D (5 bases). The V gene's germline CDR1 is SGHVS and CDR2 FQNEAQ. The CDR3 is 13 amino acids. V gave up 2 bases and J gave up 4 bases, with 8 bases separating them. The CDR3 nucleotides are TGTGCCAGCAGCTTATCAGGGTTCACTGAAGCTTTCTTT. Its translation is CASSLSGFTEAFF.

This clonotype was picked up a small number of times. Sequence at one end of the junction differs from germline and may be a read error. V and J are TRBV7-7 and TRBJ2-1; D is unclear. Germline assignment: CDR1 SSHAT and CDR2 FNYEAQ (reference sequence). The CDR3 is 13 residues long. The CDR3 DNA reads TGTGCTAGCAGCCCCGGCGTCCTAAATGAGCAGTTCTTC. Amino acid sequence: CASSPGVLNEQFF.

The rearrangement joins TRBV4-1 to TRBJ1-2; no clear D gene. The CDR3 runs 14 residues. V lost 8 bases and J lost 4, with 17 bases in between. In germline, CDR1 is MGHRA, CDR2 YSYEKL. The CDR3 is CASGPFGRRYGYTF. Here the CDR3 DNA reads TGCGCCAGCGGCCCCTTCGGGCGGCGCTATGGCTACACCTTC.

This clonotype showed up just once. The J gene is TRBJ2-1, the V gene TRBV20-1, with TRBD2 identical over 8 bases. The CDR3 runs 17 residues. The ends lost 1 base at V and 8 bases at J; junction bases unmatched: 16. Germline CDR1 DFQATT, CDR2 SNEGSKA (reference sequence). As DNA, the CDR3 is TGCAGTGCTAGAGGGCGGGGGGCAGACGGGAGAGGCGATGAGCAGTTCTTC. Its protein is CSARGRGADGRGDEQFF.

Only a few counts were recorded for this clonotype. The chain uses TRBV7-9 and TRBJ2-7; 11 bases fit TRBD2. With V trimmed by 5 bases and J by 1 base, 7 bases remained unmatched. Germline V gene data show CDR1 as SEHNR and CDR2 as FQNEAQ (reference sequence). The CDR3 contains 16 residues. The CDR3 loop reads CASSALLAGGSYEQYF. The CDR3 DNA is TGTGCCAGCAGCGCACTTCTAGCGGGAGGTTCCTACGAGCAGTACTTC.

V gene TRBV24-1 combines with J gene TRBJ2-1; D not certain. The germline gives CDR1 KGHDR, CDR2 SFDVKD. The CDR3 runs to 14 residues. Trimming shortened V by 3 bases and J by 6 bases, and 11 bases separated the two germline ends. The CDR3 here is CATSDIGPLNEQFF. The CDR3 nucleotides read TGTGCCACCAGTGATATCGGGCCCCTCAATGAGCAGTTCTTC.

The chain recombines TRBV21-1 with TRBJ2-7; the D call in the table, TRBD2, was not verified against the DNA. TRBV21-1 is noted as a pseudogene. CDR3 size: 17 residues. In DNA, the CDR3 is TGTGCCAGCAGCGTGTGGACTAGCGGGAGTAAAAGGTACGAGCAGTACTTC. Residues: CASSVWTSGSKRYEQYF.

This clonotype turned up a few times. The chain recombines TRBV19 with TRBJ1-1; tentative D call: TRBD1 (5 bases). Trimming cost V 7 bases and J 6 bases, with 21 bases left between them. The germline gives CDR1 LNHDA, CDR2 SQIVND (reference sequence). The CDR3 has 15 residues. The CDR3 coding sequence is TGTGCCAGTATGGGAAACGGGAGAACGGGGGCTGAAGCTTTCTTT. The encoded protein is CASMGNGRTGAEAFF. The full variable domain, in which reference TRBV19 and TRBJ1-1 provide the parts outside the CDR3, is DGGITQSPKYLFRKEGQNVTLSCEQNLNHDAMYWYRQDPGQGLRLIYYSQIVNDFQKGDIAEGYSVSREKKESFPLTVTSAQKNPTAFYLCASMGNGRTGAEAFFGQGTRLTVV.

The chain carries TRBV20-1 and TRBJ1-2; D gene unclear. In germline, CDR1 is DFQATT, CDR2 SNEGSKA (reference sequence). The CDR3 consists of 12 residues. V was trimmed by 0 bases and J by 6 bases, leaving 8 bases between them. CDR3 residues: CSARDMEDGYTF. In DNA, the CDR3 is TGCAGTGCTAGAGATATGGAAGATGGCTACACCTTC.